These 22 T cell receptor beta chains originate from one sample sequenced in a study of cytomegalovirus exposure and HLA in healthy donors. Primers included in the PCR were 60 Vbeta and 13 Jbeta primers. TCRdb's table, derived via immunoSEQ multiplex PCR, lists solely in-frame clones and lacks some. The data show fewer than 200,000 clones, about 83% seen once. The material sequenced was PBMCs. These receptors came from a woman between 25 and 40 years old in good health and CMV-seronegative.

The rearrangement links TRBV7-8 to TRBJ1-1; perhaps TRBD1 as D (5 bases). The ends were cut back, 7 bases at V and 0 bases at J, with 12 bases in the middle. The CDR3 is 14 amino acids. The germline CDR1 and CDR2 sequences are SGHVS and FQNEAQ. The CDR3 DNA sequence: TGTGCCAGCACCCGGGGGGGAATGAACACTGAAGCTTTCTTT. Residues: CASTRGGMNTEAFF. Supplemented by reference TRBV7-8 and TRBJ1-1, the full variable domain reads GAGVSQSPRYKVAKRGQDVALRCDPISGHVSLFWYQQALGQGPEFLTYFQNEAQLDKSGLPSDRFFAERPEGSVSTLKIQRTQQEDSAVYLCASTRGGMNTEAFFGQGTRLTVV.

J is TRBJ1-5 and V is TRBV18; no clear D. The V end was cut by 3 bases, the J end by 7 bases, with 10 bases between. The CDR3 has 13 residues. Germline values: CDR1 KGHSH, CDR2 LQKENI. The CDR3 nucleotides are TGTGCCAGCTCACCGTCCTTAGAACAGCCCCAGCATTTT. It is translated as CASSPSLEQPQHF.

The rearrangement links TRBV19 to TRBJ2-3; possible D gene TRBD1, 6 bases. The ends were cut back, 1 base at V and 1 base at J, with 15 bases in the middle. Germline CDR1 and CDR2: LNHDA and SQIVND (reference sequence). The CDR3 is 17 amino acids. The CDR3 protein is CASSIAGHRGGTDTQYF. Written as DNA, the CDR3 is TGTGCCAGTAGTATAGCGGGACATAGAGGGGGCACAGATACGCAGTATTTT.

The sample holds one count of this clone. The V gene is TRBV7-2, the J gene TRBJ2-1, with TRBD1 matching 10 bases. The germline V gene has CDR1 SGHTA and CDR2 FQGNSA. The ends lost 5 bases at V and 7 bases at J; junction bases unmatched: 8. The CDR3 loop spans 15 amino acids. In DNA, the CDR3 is TGTGCCAGCAGCCCGACAGGGGGCGAGGGAAATGAGCAGTTCTTC. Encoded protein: CASSPTGGEGNEQFF.

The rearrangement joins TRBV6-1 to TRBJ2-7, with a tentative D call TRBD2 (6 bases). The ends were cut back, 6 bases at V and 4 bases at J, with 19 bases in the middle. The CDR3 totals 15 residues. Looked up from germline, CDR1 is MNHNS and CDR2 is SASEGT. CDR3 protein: CASREPGRGLYEQYF. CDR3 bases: TGTGCCAGCAGGGAGCCAGGGCGGGGCCTTTACGAGCAGTACTTC.

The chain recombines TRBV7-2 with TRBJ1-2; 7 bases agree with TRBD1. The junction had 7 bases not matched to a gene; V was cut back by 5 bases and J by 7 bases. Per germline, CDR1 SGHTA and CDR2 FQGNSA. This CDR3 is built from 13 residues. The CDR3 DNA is TGTGCCAGCAGCCAGGGGGGAATGGGTGGCTACACCTTC. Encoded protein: CASSQGGMGGYTF.

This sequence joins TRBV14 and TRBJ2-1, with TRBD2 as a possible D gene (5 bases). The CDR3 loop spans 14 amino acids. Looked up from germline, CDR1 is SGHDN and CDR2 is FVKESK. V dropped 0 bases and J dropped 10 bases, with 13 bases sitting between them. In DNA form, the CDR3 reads TGTGCCAGCAGCCAAGAGACTACGCTTGGGGAGCAGTTCTTC. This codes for CASSQETTLGEQFF.

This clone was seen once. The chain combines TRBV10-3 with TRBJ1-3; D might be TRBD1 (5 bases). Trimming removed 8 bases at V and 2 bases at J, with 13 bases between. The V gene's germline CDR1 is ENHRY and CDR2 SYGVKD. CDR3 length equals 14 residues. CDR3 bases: TGTGCCATCCGGGGGGAAGGGGCTGGAAACACCATATATTTT. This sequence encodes CAIRGEGAGNTIYF.

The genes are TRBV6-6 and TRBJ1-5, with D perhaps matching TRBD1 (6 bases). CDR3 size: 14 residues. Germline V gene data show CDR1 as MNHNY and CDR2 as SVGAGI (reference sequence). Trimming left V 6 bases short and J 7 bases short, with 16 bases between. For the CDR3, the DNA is TGTGCCAGCAGCCCGGCACAGGGTGGCCAGCCCCAGCATTTT. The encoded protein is CASSPAQGGQPQHF.

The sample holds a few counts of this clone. CDR3 coding DNA: TGCGCCAGCAGCCAAGTGTCGGGGGGTAACTACGAGCAGTACTTC. As protein: CASSQVSGGNYEQYF. The V gene is TRBV4-3, the J gene TRBJ2-7, with TRBD2 matching over 7 bases. With 1 base clipped from V and 3 bases from J, the junction kept 6 bases outside the gene matches. This CDR3 contains 15 residues. Germline V gene data show CDR1 as LGHNA and CDR2 as YSLEER.

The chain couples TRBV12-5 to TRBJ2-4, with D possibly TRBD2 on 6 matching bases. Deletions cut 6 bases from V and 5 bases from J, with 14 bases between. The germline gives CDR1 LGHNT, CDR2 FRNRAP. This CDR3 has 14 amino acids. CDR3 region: CASGFSGNENIQYF. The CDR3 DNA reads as TGTGCTAGTGGGTTTAGCGGCAATGAAAACATTCAGTACTTC.

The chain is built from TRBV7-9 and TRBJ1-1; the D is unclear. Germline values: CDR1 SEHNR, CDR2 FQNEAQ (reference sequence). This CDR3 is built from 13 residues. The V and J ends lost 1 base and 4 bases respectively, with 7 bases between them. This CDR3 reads CASSLVGSTEAFF. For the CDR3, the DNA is TGTGCCAGCAGCTTAGTGGGGAGCACTGAAGCTTTCTTT.

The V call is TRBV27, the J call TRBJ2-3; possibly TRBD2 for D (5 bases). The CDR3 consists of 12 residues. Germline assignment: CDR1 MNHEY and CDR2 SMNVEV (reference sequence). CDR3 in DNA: TGTCTTGAGGGCCAGGGCACAGATACGCAGTATTTT. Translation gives CLEGQGTDTQYF.

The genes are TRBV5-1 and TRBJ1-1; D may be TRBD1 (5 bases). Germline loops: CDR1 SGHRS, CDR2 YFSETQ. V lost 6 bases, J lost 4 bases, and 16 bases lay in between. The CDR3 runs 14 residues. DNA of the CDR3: TGCGCCAGCATGCAGACAGTCCTGGGCACTGAAGCTTTCTTT. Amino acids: CASMQTVLGTEAFF.

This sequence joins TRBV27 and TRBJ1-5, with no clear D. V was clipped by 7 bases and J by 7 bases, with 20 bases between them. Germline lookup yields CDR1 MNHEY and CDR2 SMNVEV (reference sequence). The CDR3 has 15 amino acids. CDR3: CASTRHRGWRQPQHF. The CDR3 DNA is TGTGCCAGCACCCGCCATCGGGGATGGCGCCAGCCCCAGCATTTT.

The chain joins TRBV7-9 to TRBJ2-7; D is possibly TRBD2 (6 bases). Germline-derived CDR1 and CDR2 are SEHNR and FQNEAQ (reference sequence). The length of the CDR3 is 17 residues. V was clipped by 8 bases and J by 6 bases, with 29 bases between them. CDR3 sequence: CASGNPGLLLFSVEQYF. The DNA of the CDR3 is TGTGCCAGCGGAAACCCGGGACTCCTTTTATTCTCGGTCGAGCAGTACTTC. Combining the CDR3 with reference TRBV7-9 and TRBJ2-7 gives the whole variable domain DTGVSQNPRHKITKRGQNVTFRCDPISEHNRLYWYRQTLGQGPEFLTYFQNEAQLEKSRLLSDRFSAERPKGSFSTLEIQRTEQGDSAMYLCASGNPGLLLFSVEQYFGPGTRLTVT.

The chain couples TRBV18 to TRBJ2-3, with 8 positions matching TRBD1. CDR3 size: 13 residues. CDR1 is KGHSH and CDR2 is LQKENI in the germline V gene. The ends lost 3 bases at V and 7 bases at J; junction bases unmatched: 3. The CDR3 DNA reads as TGTGCCAGCTCACCCGGACAGGGCAATACGCAGTATTTT. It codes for CASSPGQGNTQYF.

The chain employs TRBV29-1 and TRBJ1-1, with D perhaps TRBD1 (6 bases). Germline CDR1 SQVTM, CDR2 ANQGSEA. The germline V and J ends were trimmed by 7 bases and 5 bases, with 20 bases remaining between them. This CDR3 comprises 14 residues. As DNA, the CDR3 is TGCAGCGCCGGTGGGGGGGCGCCGAGGACTGAAGCTTTCTTT. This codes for CSAGGGAPRTEAFF.

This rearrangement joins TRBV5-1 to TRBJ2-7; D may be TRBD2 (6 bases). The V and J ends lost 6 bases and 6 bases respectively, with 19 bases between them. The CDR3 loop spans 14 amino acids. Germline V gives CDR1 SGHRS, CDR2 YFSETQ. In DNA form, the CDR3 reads TGCGCCAGCACGAAGTGGGAGGTTAGGGGCGAGCAGTACTTC. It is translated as CASTKWEVRGEQYF.

CDR3 residues: CASSAMDRGRGNQPQHF. In DNA, the CDR3 is TGTGCCAGCTCCGCCATGGACAGGGGGCGCGGCAATCAGCCCCAGCATTTT. The chain joins TRBV18 to TRBJ1-5; the match to TRBD1 covers 11 bases. The CDR3 has 17 amino acids. V shed 6 bases and J 2 bases; nucleotides not matched to a gene: 9. Germline CDR1 is KGHSH and CDR2 is LQKENI.

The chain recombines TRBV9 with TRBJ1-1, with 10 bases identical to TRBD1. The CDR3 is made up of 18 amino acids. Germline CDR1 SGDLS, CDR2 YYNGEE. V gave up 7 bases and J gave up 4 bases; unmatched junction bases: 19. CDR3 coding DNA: TGTGCCAGCCCATCAAACGACAGGGGGCGGTTGAGGAGCACTGAAGCTTTCTTT. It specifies CASPSNDRGRLRSTEAFF.

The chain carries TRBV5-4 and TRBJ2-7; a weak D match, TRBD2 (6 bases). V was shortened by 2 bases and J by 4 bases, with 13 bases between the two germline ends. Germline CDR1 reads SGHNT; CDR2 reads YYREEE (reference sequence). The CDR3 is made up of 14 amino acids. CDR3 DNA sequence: TGTGCCAGCAGCTTCAGGGCTCGGGGGTACGAGCAGTACTTC. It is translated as CASSFRARGYEQYF.